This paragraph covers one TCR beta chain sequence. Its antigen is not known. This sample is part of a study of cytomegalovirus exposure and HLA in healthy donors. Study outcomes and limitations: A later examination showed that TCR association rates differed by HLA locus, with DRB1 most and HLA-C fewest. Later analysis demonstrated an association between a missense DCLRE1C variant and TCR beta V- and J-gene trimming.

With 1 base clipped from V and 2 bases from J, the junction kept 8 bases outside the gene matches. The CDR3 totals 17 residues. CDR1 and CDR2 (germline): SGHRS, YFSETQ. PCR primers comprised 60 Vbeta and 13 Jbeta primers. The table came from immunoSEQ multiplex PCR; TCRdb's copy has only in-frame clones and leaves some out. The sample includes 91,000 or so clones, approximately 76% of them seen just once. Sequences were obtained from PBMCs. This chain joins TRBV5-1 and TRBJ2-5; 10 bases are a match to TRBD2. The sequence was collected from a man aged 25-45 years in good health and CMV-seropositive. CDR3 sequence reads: CASSLTLAGEPQETQYF. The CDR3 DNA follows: TGCGCCAGCAGCTTGACGCTAGCGGGGGAGCCTCAAGAGACCCAGTACTTC.